This T cell receptor beta chain is drawn from a study of CD8 T cells in Susac syndrome (dated by TCRdb to the late 2010s). Background for the entire study: Whether CD8+ T cell activation and differentiation in Susac syndrome was antigen driven was tested using repertoire sequencing. CD8+ T cell repertoire clonality was compared between more than 9 healthy donors, approximately 14 Susac syndrome patients and fewer than 19 multiple sclerosis patients.

There are 13 amino acids in the CDR3, from cysteine to phenylalanine inclusive. The only DNA kept is the CDR3, 39 bases in frame from the first base. V loses 4 bases, J loses 4 bases, and the germline ends lie 12 bases apart. CDR1 SGHRS and CDR2 YFSETQ were looked up in the germline V gene. Study-wide findings and limitations: The number of individuals in the TCR sequencing and HLA analysis was acknowledged as relatively small.

High-throughput TCR beta sequencing profiled peripheral blood CD8+ and CD4+ T cells from healthy donors, Susac syndrome patients and multiple sclerosis patients. Multiple sclerosis controls were treatment-naive patients with stable or active relapsing-remitting disease fulfilling revised McDonald criteria. Bulk CD8+ and CD4+ T cells were purified by magnetic negative isolation, while CD8+ TEMRA cells were enriched using FACS. Blood was drawn into EDTA tubes, processed within 24 hours, and PBMCs were isolated by density gradient centrifugation. PBMCs destined for TCR sequencing were cryopreserved in liquid nitrogen and later thawed in a 37 °C water bath. The sorted or isolated CD4+, CD8+ and CD8+ TEMRA cells had a purity of 90% or higher. RNA was extracted with the RNeasy kit and 0.5 to 1 ug was reverse transcribed using random hexamers. The immunoSEQ multiplex PCR assay, which covers 54 Vbeta and 13 Jbeta segments, was used to amplify TCR beta CDR3 regions. To correct PCR amplification bias, a synthetic template baseline was used for both primer optimization and computational correction. The study's own analysis went as follows. Only productive sequences were kept, with reads annotated to V, D and J genes according to IMGT and analyzed in immunoSEQ Analyzer. Clonality was calculated as one minus the Shannon entropy normalized by log2 of the number of productive unique sequences. Public and private clones were assessed among the 100 most prevalent clones of each patient and control. Susac-specific clones were defined as absent from healthy and MS cohorts, 850 to 1,300 published viral clones and other ImmuneACCESS disease sequences. TCRdb cleaned the public reads at Q25 with fastp, built clones with MiXCR and kept in-frame beta chains. Rows are combined by CDR3 protein, so each entry shows the most common genes and DNA. V and J calls and clone size were set by TCRdb, not the authors. Here the sample has about 180,000 distinct CDR3 sequences; approximately 95% occur a single time. The ten most abundant clones make up 0.15% to 0.2% of the sample.

Notes on this clonotype: Its antigen is unknown. Base qualities are missing; no much larger clone stands one base away.

The chain links TRBV5-1 with TRBJ2-7; there is no confident call for the D gene. The source material was CD8+ T cells from PBMCs. This receptor was obtained from a human donor with multiple sclerosis. CDR3 reads: CASSRGLEYEQYF. The DNA reads as follows: TGCGCCAGCAGCAGAGGTCTGGAGTACGAGCAGTACTTC. Outside the CDR3, residues come from the reference TRBV5-1 and TRBJ2-7 proteins, so the full variable domain is: KAGVTQTPRYLIKTRGQQVTLSCSPISGHRSVSWYQQTPGQGLQFLFEYFSETQRNKGNFPGRFSGRQFSNSRSEMNVSTLELGDSALYLCASSRGLEYEQYFGPGTRLTVT.